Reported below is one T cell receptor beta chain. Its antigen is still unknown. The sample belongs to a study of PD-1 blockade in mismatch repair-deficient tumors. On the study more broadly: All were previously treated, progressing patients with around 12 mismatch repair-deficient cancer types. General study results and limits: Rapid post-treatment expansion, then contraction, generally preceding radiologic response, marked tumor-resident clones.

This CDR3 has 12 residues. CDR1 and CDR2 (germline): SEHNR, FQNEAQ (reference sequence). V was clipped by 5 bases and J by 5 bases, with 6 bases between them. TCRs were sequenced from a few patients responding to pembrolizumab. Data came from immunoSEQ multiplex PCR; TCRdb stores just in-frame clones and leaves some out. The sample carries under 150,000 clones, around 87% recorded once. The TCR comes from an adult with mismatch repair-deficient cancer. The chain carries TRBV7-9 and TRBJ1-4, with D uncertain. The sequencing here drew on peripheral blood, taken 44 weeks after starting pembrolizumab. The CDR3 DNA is TGTGCCAGCAGCCCGGGGAATGAAAAACTGTTTTTT. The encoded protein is CASSPGNEKLFF.